Presented here are 24 T cell receptor beta chains from one specimen sequenced in a study of chemoradiotherapy in HPV16-positive cancers. Repertoires were generated with immunoSEQ multiplex PCR, while TCRdb's copy carries only in-frame clones and drops some. The sample includes 15,000 or so clones, nearly 70% of them seen just once. This specimen was acquired from a patient who underwent chemoradiotherapy. The receptors originated from a human donor with HPV-associated anogenital cancer.

The rearrangement uses TRBV9 and TRBJ1-1, with D possibly TRBD1 on 6 matching bases. Germline values: CDR1 SGDLS, CDR2 YYNGEE. This CDR3 contains 15 residues. With 2 bases removed from V and 3 bases from J, the gap between germline ends came to 14 bases. CDR3 protein: CASSVAGDLYTEAFF. The CDR3 DNA follows: TGTGCCAGCAGCGTGGCAGGGGACCTTTACACTGAAGCTTTCTTT.

The chain joins TRBV2 to TRBJ1-1; TRBD1 matches 7 bases. J lost 5 bases, V lost 6 bases, and 6 bases had no gene match. Germline loops: CDR1 SNHLY, CDR2 FYNNEI. The CDR3 runs 13 residues. The CDR3: CASRGQDGTEAFF. The CDR3 DNA reads as TGTGCCAGCAGAGGACAGGACGGGACTGAAGCTTTCTTT.

CDR3 bases: TGTGCCAGTAGTAAGGGGGACAGGGCCAGCAATGAGCAGTTCTTC. Encoded protein: CASSKGDRASNEQFF. The chain has TRBV19 and TRBJ2-1; 9 bases agree with TRBD1. Germline CDR1 is LNHDA and CDR2 is SQIVND (reference sequence). The CDR3 runs 15 residues. The V and J ends lost 4 bases and 6 bases, in that order; junction bases with no gene match: 7.

The chain has TRBV18 and TRBJ1-2; 12 bases map to TRBD1. CDR3 size: 16 residues. V was pared by 2 bases and J by 6 bases, with 7 bases of the junction left unmatched. Germline CDR1 reads KGHSH; CDR2 reads LQKENI. CDR3 sequence (DNA): TGTGCCAGCTCACCATATACGGGACAGGGGGCAGATGGCTACACCTTC. Translating it yields CASSPYTGQGADGYTF.

This chain links TRBV11-2 with TRBJ2-4; tentative D call: TRBD2 (6 bases). The CDR3 totals 14 residues. V was trimmed by 6 bases and J by 5 bases, leaving 14 bases between them. Germline values: CDR1 SGHAT, CDR2 FQNNGV. In DNA form, the CDR3 reads TGTGCCAGCAGTTTGGGGCGGGGTGAAAACATTCAGTACTTC. It is translated as CASSLGRGENIQYF.

The gene calls are TRBV2 and TRBJ1-4, with a possible D match to TRBD1 (5 bases). The ends were cut back, 7 bases at V and 8 bases at J, with 23 bases in the middle. The CDR3 extends over 16 amino acids. Germline-derived CDR1 and CDR2 are SNHLY and FYNNEI. The CDR3 spells CASMDVRGGDGEKLFF. The CDR3 bases are TGTGCCAGCATGGATGTTCGCGGGGGGGACGGGGAAAAACTGTTTTTT.

The sample holds a few counts of this clone. V and J are TRBV5-1 and TRBJ2-5; D might be TRBD1 (6 bases). Germline lookup yields CDR1 SGHRS and CDR2 YFSETQ. The V and J ends lost 2 bases and 5 bases respectively, with 16 bases between them. The CDR3 consists of 15 residues. The CDR3 DNA reads TGCGCCAGCAGCTTAAAAAATGCAGGGGTTGAGACCCAGTACTTC. Translating gives CASSLKNAGVETQYF.

This clone was recorded a few times. This rearrangement joins TRBV19 to TRBJ1-2; no firm D call. The V end lost 3 bases, the J end lost 4 bases, and 9 bases lay between the germline ends. The CDR3 sequence is 13 residues long. Germline V gives CDR1 LNHDA, CDR2 SQIVND (reference sequence). The chain's CDR3 is CASSIGEGYGYTF. CDR3 in DNA: TGTGCCAGTAGTATCGGGGAGGGCTATGGCTACACCTTC.

The chain employs TRBV5-6 and TRBJ2-1, with D possibly matching TRBD2 (5 bases). The CDR3 has 13 residues. Germline V CDR1 and CDR2: SGHDT, YYEEEE. V lost 1 base, J lost 9 bases, and 11 bases lay in between. The CDR3 nucleotides are TGTGCCAGCAGCTTGCGCGAGGGCCTTGAGCAGTTCTTC. Translated, it gives CASSLREGLEQFF.

The chain uses TRBV30 and TRBJ2-4; the match to TRBD2 covers 8 bases. This CDR3 has 14 residues. Germline-derived CDR1 and CDR2 are GTSNPN and SVGIG (reference sequence). After removal of 0 bases from V and 5 bases from J, the junction contained 3 bases not matched to a gene. The CDR3 nucleotides are TGTGCCTGGAGTGTACGGGGGGGCCAAAACATTCAGTACTTC. It specifies CAWSVRGGQNIQYF.

This chain joins TRBV10-1 and TRBJ2-1, with D possibly matching TRBD1 (6 bases). Germline CDR1 is WNHNN and CDR2 is SYGVQD (reference sequence). This CDR3 region has 15 residues. Trimming took 6 bases from V and 6 from J, leaving 18 bases between them. The CDR3: CASSRFGTPSNEQFF. DNA of the CDR3: TGCGCCAGCAGCCGATTCGGGACACCTTCCAATGAGCAGTTCTTC.

This clone has only a few counts. The chain has TRBV5-1 and TRBJ1-2; 9 bases agree with TRBD1. After removal of 4 bases from V and 2 bases from J, the junction contained 3 bases not matched to a gene. CDR3 length: 14 residues. The V gene's germline CDR1 is SGHRS and CDR2 YFSETQ. In DNA form, the CDR3 reads TGCGCCAGCAGCCCCGGGACAGGGAACTATGGCTACACCTTC. Encoded protein: CASSPGTGNYGYTF.

This rearrangement joins TRBV6-6 to TRBJ1-5, with a possible D match to TRBD1 (5 bases). The CDR3 length is 14 residues. The germline V gene has CDR1 MNHNY and CDR2 SVGAGI (reference sequence). V lost 5 bases and J 3 bases, leaving 11 bases between the germline ends. In DNA form, the CDR3 reads TGTGCCAGCAGTCCTACGGGGCACAATCAGCCCCAGCATTTT. Translated: CASSPTGHNQPQHF.

The rearrangement joins TRBV6-6 to TRBJ1-6; 10 nucleotides align to TRBD1. V shed 5 bases, J shed 6 bases, and the junction held 1 base outside the gene matches. Germline-derived CDR1 and CDR2 are MNHNY and SVGAGI (reference sequence). The CDR3 runs 14 residues. CDR3 loop: CASSRTGGNSPLHF. The DNA of the CDR3 is TGTGCCAGCAGTCGGACAGGGGGTAATTCACCCCTCCACTTT.

This clone has just a few counts. The V and J genes are TRBV4-3 and TRBJ2-7; D call uncertain. Trimming shortened V by 1 base and J by 2 bases, and 12 bases separated the two germline ends. Germline CDR1 reads LGHNA; CDR2 reads YSLEER. This CDR3 has 15 amino acids. The CDR3 sequence: CASSQVIADTYEQYF. The CDR3 DNA reads as TGCGCCAGCAGCCAAGTTATCGCCGATACCTACGAGCAGTACTTC.

The J gene is TRBJ1-6, the V gene TRBV4-2; 7 nucleotides align to TRBD1. Germline trimming cut 4 bases from V and 7 bases from J; bases unmatched to any gene: 13. CDR3 length equals 17 residues. CDR1 and CDR2 (germline): LGHNA, YNFKEQ. CDR3 region: CASSPEVVRGQNSPLHF. In nucleotides, the CDR3 is TGTGCCAGCAGCCCAGAAGTCGTAAGGGGGCAAAATTCACCCCTCCACTTT.

The chain joins TRBV4-1 to TRBJ1-1; 8 bases are shared with TRBD1. The CDR3 has 16 amino acids. V dropped 5 bases and J dropped 0; count of bases not matched to a gene: 8. The germline gives CDR1 MGHRA, CDR2 YSYEKL. The CDR3 DNA reads TGCGCCAGCAGCGCACAGGGGGGGCAGATGAACACTGAAGCTTTCTTT. Protein product: CASSAQGGQMNTEAFF.

The chain joins TRBV28 to TRBJ1-1; D possibly corresponds to TRBD1 (5 bases). Per the germline V gene, CDR1 is MDHEN and CDR2 is SYDVKM. Trimming removed 5 bases from V and 12 bases from J, with 13 bases in between. The CDR3 extends over 11 amino acids. The CDR3 DNA is TGTGCCAGCAGTCTGGACACCAGTTCTTTCTTT. Its protein is CASSLDTSSFF.

This clone has only one observation. The chain couples TRBV11-2 to TRBJ2-1, with no clear D. CDR1 SGHAT and CDR2 FQNNGV come from the germline V gene. The germline V and J ends were trimmed by 3 bases and 8 bases, with 20 bases remaining between them. This CDR3 region has 16 residues. The CDR3 nucleotides read TGTGCCAGCAGCTTTAACATGGGCGGTGGAACGTATGAGCAGTTCTTC. The encoded protein is CASSFNMGGGTYEQFF.

The chain carries TRBV5-6 and TRBJ2-5, with 8 nucleotides matching TRBD1. This CDR3 is 15 amino acids long. Germline CDR1 reads SGHDT; CDR2 reads YYEEEE. Germline trimming cut 6 bases from V and 4 bases from J; bases unmatched to any gene: 11. The CDR3 loop reads CASTLGQGARETQYF. Here the CDR3 DNA reads TGTGCCAGCACCCTGGGGCAGGGGGCGAGAGAGACCCAGTACTTC.

V is TRBV10-3 and J is TRBJ2-4, with 10 bases lining up with TRBD2. Looked up from germline, CDR1 is ENHRY and CDR2 is SYGVKD. V dropped 3 bases and J dropped 7; count of bases not matched to a gene: 3. The CDR3 covers 14 residues. The CDR3, as DNA: TGTGCCATCAGTGACGGTAGCGGGGGGAACATTCAGTACTTC. Its translation: CAISDGSGGNIQYF.

The gene calls are TRBV6-6 and TRBJ1-1; D unresolved. Trimming took off 6 bases at V and 4 bases at J, with 18 bases between the two ends. The CDR3 consists of 15 residues. CDR1 and CDR2 from the germline V gene are MNHNY and SVGAGI (reference sequence). This chain's CDR3 is CASSRGGKSGTEAFF. CDR3 bases: TGTGCCAGCAGCCGGGGAGGCAAATCGGGCACTGAAGCTTTCTTT.

V usage is TRBV2 and J usage is TRBJ1-2; D remains unclear. Germline V gives CDR1 SNHLY, CDR2 FYNNEI. The CDR3 is 14 residues long. The ends were cut back, 6 bases at V and 10 bases at J, with 21 bases in the middle. As DNA, the CDR3 is TGTGCCAGCAGGGACCGGGCCCCTTTACCTTACTACACCTTC. Protein product: CASRDRAPLPYYTF.

The chain links TRBV18 to TRBJ2-7; 7 nucleotides line up with TRBD1. This CDR3 contains 14 residues. V lost 4 bases and J lost 2; bases outside the gene matches: 5. Germline CDR1 reads KGHSH; CDR2 reads LQKENI. The CDR3: CASSQGAMTYEQYF. CDR3 coding DNA: TGTGCCAGCTCACAGGGGGCGATGACCTACGAGCAGTACTTC.